These 20 T cell receptor beta chains came from one sample sequenced in a study of blood T cells in healthy people across ages. A second PCR, run for about 7 to 11 cycles, used a sample-barcoded 5' primer plus a J-beta primer mix. TCRdb ran MiXCR on the 5' RACE reads and lists one entry per CDR3 protein. The sample includes about 780,000 distinct CDR3 sequences, about 46% of them seen just once. Sequenced: blood. Receptor source: a man older than 75 in good health.

This clonotype was found a few times. V and J are TRBV4-3 and TRBJ2-2; D gene ambiguous. Germline loops: CDR1 LGHNA, CDR2 YSLEER. V was cut by 1 base and J by 6 bases, with 0 bases left in between. The CDR3 is 11 amino acids. In DNA, the CDR3 is TGCGCCAGCAGCCAAGCCGGGGAGCTGTTTTTT. Translating it yields CASSQAGELFF.

The chain links TRBV29-1 to TRBJ2-5, with 8 bases matching TRBD1. V lost 7 bases to trimming and J lost 7 bases; unmatched junction nucleotides: 14. This CDR3 contains 14 residues. The germline V gene encodes CDR1 SQVTM and CDR2 ANQGSEA. The CDR3 loop is CSAEDPGQVGTQYF. The DNA for the CDR3 is TGCAGCGCAGAAGACCCGGGACAGGTTGGGACCCAGTACTTC.

This clonotype was observed many times. V and J are TRBV12-3 or TRBV12-4 and TRBJ1-1, with a weak D call TRBD1 (6 bases). V was trimmed by 5 bases and J by 1 base, leaving 14 bases between them. The CDR3 totals 15 residues. The CDR3, as DNA: TGTGCCAGCAGTGCGGAGGACAGACAGAACACTGAAGCTTTCTTT. It is translated as CASSAEDRQNTEAFF.

Comments on this clonotype: One base away lies a much larger clone, so this may be a sequencing read error. This chain connects TRBV12-3 or TRBV12-4 to TRBJ2-3; D is unclear. The ends were cut back, 5 bases at V and 0 bases at J, with 9 bases in the middle. The CDR3 totals 14 residues. In DNA form, the CDR3 reads TGTGCCAGCAGTGTGGGATTTAGCACAGATACGCAGTATTTT. Its translation is CASSVGFSTDTQYF.

The rearrangement uses TRBV5-8 and TRBJ2-1; possibly TRBD2 for D (6 bases). V lost 4 bases and J lost 12, with 23 bases in between. The length of the CDR3 is 15 residues. Germline V gene lookup returns CDR1 SGHTS and CDR2 YDEGEE. The CDR3 coding sequence is TGTGCCAGCAGCCCTCCGGGACTTAGGGTTGGGTGGCAGTTCTTC. It translates to CASSPPGLRVGWQFF.

This clonotype was observed a handful of times. The rearrangement joins TRBV20-1 to TRBJ2-3, with 8 bases that match TRBD2. The CDR3 covers 16 residues. Germline lookup yields CDR1 DFQATT and CDR2 SNEGSKA (reference sequence). Trimming cost V 5 bases and J 2 bases; bases outside gene matches: 12. CDR3 in amino acids: CSAWATSGGPTDTQYF. In DNA, the CDR3 is TGCAGTGCTTGGGCGACGTCGGGAGGGCCCACAGATACGCAGTATTTT.

The genes are TRBV6-5 and TRBJ2-1; TRBD2 matches at 9 bases. Germline-derived CDR1 and CDR2 are MNHEY and SVGAGI. After removal of 7 bases from V and 7 bases from J, the junction contained 11 bases not matched to a gene. The CDR3 sequence is 15 residues long. The CDR3 DNA follows: TGTGCCAGCACCCCAAGCGGGGGGAGGAGGAATGAGCAGTTCTTC. It translates to CASTPSGGRRNEQFF.

The chain has TRBV21-1 and TRBJ2-5; TRBD2 was called by the table and not checked on the DNA. The DNA end favors TRBJ2-7, so the J call may be wrong. TRBV21-1 is described as a pseudogene. This CDR3 comprises 15 residues. This chain's CDR3 is CASSFRLEANHEQYF. CDR3 bases: TGTGCCAGCAGCTTCCGACTAGAAGCGAACCACGAGCAGTACTTC.

This clonotype was recorded many times. This rearrangement joins TRBV7-3 to TRBJ2-1; 7 bases line up with TRBD2. Trimming took 2 bases from V and 5 from J; bases not matched to a gene: 6. There are 15 residues in the CDR3. Germline CDR1 is SGHTA and CDR2 is FQGTGA. DNA for the CDR3: TGTGCCAGCAGCTTAGGGCTAGCGGCTCACAATGAGCAGTTCTTC. Residues: CASSLGLAAHNEQFF.

This clonotype was counted only a few times. The V call is TRBV20-1, the J call TRBJ2-7; 10 bases line up with TRBD2. CDR3 length equals 17 residues. In germline, CDR1 is DFQATT, CDR2 SNEGSKA (reference sequence). V shed 3 bases, J shed 2 bases, and the junction held 13 bases outside the gene matches. CDR3 sequence (DNA): TGCAGTGCTAGGGCAGGGGGCCCTAGCGGGAGCCCCTACGAGCAGTACTTC. It encodes CSARAGGPSGSPYEQYF.

The chain employs TRBV4-2 and TRBJ2-3; 9 bases match TRBD2. V lost 1 base, J lost 5 bases, and 7 bases stayed unmatched. The CDR3 runs to 16 residues. The germline V gene has CDR1 LGHNA and CDR2 YNFKEQ. The CDR3 coding sequence is TGTGCCAGCAGCCAAGTTTTAGCGGGAGAAGTAGATACGCAGTATTTT. As protein: CASSQVLAGEVDTQYF.

The chain couples TRBV20-1 to TRBJ2-5, with 7 bases lining up with TRBD2. The length of the CDR3 is 13 residues. Trimming at V came to 4 bases and at J to 6 bases, leaving 8 bases not matched to a gene. Germline V gene data show CDR1 as DFQATT and CDR2 as SNEGSKA (reference sequence). CDR3 protein: CSATRAGKKTQYF. The CDR3 bases are TGCAGTGCTACTAGAGCGGGAAAGAAGACCCAGTACTTC.

The sample holds a few counts of this clonotype. The genes are TRBV24-1 and TRBJ1-6; unclear D gene. Deletions cut 4 bases from V and 4 bases from J, with 10 bases between. Per germline, CDR1 KGHDR and CDR2 SFDVKD. The CDR3 consists of 15 residues. The DNA of the CDR3 is TGTGCCACCAGTGAAGAGGACTTTTATAATTCACCCCTCCACTTT. Translated: CATSEEDFYNSPLHF.

The chain links TRBV20-1 to TRBJ1-2; the match to TRBD1 covers 9 bases. This CDR3 contains 15 residues. V lost 6 bases, J lost 2 bases, and 10 bases stayed unmatched. Germline V CDR1 and CDR2: DFQATT, SNEGSKA (reference sequence). This CDR3 reads CSATRQGEGNYGYTF. The CDR3 DNA sequence: TGCAGTGCGACCAGACAGGGGGAGGGCAACTATGGCTACACCTTC.

In nucleotides, the CDR3 is TGTGCCAGCAGCTTAGTGACTTTTGCAGATACGCAGTATTTT. Its translation: CASSLVTFADTQYF. The rearrangement links TRBV11-2 to TRBJ2-3; D gene ambiguous. The CDR3 extends over 14 amino acids. V was cut by 1 base and J by 4 bases, with 9 bases left in between. CDR1 is SGHAT and CDR2 is FQNNGV in the germline V gene.

The rearrangement uses TRBV5-1 and TRBJ2-5, with 8 bases matching TRBD2. The CDR3 runs 18 residues. V shed 2 bases, J shed 5 bases, and the junction held 17 bases outside the gene matches. The germline CDR1 and CDR2 sequences are SGHRS and YFSETQ. CDR3 sequence reads: CASSFLPITSGSGETQYF. Written as DNA, the CDR3 is TGCGCCAGCAGCTTTCTCCCCATTACTAGCGGTTCGGGGGAGACCCAGTACTTC.

There are a few counts of this clonotype. The V gene is TRBV20-1, the J gene TRBJ2-5, with 7 bases fitting TRBD2. The CDR3 has 15 residues. V was clipped by 0 bases and J by 1 base; unmatched bases: 5. Germline values: CDR1 DFQATT, CDR2 SNEGSKA (reference sequence). The chain's CDR3 is CSARDEGGPQETQYF. DNA of the CDR3: TGCAGTGCTAGAGATGAGGGAGGGCCCCAAGAGACCCAGTACTTC.

This rearrangement joins TRBV3-1 to TRBJ1-1; no clear D gene. The CDR3 covers 13 residues. Germline V CDR1 and CDR2: LGHDT, YNNKEL (reference sequence). The V gene lost 1 base and the J gene lost 8 bases, with 11 bases spanning the gap. The CDR3 sequence: CASSQGRSSEAFF. CDR3 DNA: TGTGCCAGCAGCCAAGGGCGGAGCTCAGAAGCTTTCTTT. Drawing the rest from reference TRBV3-1 and TRBJ1-1, the complete variable domain is DTAVSQTPKYLVTQMGNDKSIKCEQNLGHDTMYWYKQDSKKFLKIMFSYNNKELIINETVPNRFSPKSPDKAHLNLHINSLELGDSAVYFCASSQGRSSEAFFGQGTRLTVV.

V is TRBV20-1 and J is TRBJ2-3, with D possibly matching TRBD2 (6 bases). The CDR3 is 8 residues long. Germline assignment: CDR1 DFQATT and CDR2 SNEGSKA (reference sequence). The CDR3 DNA reads as TGCAGGGCGGGGATGCAGTATTTT. Protein: CRAGMQYF.

The V call is TRBV6-4, the J call TRBJ2-3; 10 bases are shared with TRBD2. V lost 4 bases to trimming and J lost 4 bases; unmatched junction nucleotides: 5. The CDR3 is 15 amino acids. Germline CDR1 reads MRHNA; CDR2 reads SNTAGT. The CDR3 sequence is CASSGAGLASDTQYF. CDR3 nucleotide sequence: TGTGCCAGCAGTGGAGCGGGACTAGCGTCAGATACGCAGTATTTT.